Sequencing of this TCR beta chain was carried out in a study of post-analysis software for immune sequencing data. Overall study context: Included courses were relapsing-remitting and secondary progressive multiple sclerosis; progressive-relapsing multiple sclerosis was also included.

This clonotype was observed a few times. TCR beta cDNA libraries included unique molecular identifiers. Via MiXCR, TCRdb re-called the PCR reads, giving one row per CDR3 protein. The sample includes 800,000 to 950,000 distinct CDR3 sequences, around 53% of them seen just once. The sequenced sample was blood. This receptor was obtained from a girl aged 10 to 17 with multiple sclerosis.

The CDR3, as DNA: TGTGCCAGCAAGGAAGGACTAGCGGTCTCCTACGAGCAGTACTTC. Amino acid sequence: CASKEGLAVSYEQYF. V and J are TRBV6-6 and TRBJ2-7; TRBD2 matches 10 bases. The CDR3 contains 15 residues. Germline loops: CDR1 MNHNY, CDR2 SVGAGI (reference sequence). V lost 7 bases, J lost 0 bases, and 6 bases stayed unmatched.